This is a list of T cell receptor beta chains from one sample in a study of cytomegalovirus exposure and HLA in healthy donors. Clones were sequenced by immunoSEQ multiplex PCR, and TCRdb holds only the in-frame ones, with some missing. This table has about 120,000 clones, roughly 71% appearing once. Sequenced input: PBMCs. All receptors derive from a woman in her thirties or forties in good health and CMV-seropositive. CDR3s include the opening cysteine and the closing phenylalanine or tryptophan. Each record gives: CDR3 protein, D gene, V gene, J gene. A D gene is named only where the DNA matches it firmly.

CASSQGGGGAYQPQHF	.	TRBV28	TRBJ1-5
CASSLGATNEKLFF	.	TRBV5-6	TRBJ1-4
CASSFGTGAYEQYF	TRBD1	TRBV27	TRBJ2-7
CASNPNRHGEQFF	.	TRBV27	TRBJ2-1
CASSLERVNEQFF	.	TRBV11-1	TRBJ2-1
CASSPGFSNQPQHF	.	TRBV18	TRBJ1-5
CASSSRDTQYF	.	TRBV27	TRBJ2-3
CASRDDRGGDTQYF	TRBD1	TRBV6-5	TRBJ2-3
CASSEGDRVYGYTF	TRBD1	TRBV6-1	TRBJ1-2
CASSLVRVGQGAEAFF	TRBD1	TRBV13	TRBJ1-1
CASSGALRGAFF	.	TRBV6-4	TRBJ1-1
CASSLVHDRAETQYF	TRBD1	TRBV7-2	TRBJ2-5